This passage covers 24 T cell receptor beta chains from one sample sequenced in a study of OX40 agonist ivuxolimab in advanced cancers. Libraries were built with the immunoSEQ multiplex PCR assay. Entries here come from immuneACCESS through TCRdb and include only in-frame sequences with V and J called. Some clones fail to appear in such tables; in the studies checked, an unresolved V gene covers under half of the shortfall, and the cause of the remainder is unknown. Present in this sample are almost 80,000 clones, approximately 84% of which were seen just once. The biggest ten clones account for around 25% of the sample. Sequencing used CD4+ or CD8+ T cells sorted from blood, obtained in a trial of the OX40 agonist ivuxolimab. Receptors originate from an adult with an advanced solid tumor such as melanoma, head and neck, liver or kidney cancer.

The CDR3: CASSAPMGTQYF. CDR3 DNA: TGTGCCAGCAGTGCCCCCATGGGTACGCAGTATTTT. The gene calls are TRBV6-5 and TRBJ2-3; D gene ambiguous. V was trimmed by 5 bases and J by 8 bases, leaving 11 bases between them. The CDR3 is 12 amino acids. The germline V gene has CDR1 MNHEY and CDR2 SVGAGI.

The chain joins TRBV5-5 to TRBJ2-3, with D unresolved. The V end was cut by 4 bases, the J end by 0 bases, with 9 bases between. This CDR3 region has 14 residues. Germline-derived CDR1 and CDR2 are SGHKS and YYEKEE (reference sequence). The CDR3 sequence: CASSLPTSTDTQYF. In nucleotides, the CDR3 is TGTGCCAGCAGCCTCCCGACTAGCACAGATACGCAGTATTTT.

The rearrangement joins TRBV5-1 to TRBJ1-3; weak D call: TRBD1 (5 bases). The ends were cut back, 4 bases at V and 0 bases at J, with 14 bases in the middle. This CDR3 contains 16 residues. The V gene's germline CDR1 is SGHRS and CDR2 YFSETQ. CDR3 nucleotide sequence: TGCGCCAGCAGCCCCGGAGGGACGGGCTCTGGAAACACCATATATTTT. Protein sequence: CASSPGGTGSGNTIYF.

J is TRBJ2-2 and V is TRBV28; the match to TRBD1 covers 8 bases. The CDR3 is made up of 15 amino acids. V lost 4 bases and J lost 0; bases outside the gene matches: 1. CDR1 and CDR2 (germline): MDHEN, SYDVKM. CDR3 region: CASSWGQANTGELFF. As DNA, the CDR3 is TGTGCCAGCAGTTGGGGACAGGCGAACACCGGGGAGCTGTTTTTT.

V gene TRBV19 combines with J gene TRBJ2-1, with 11 nucleotides matching TRBD2. From germline, CDR1 is LNHDA and CDR2 SQIVND (reference sequence). The J segment lost 12 bases and the V segment lost 4 bases, leaving 11 bases of the junction unmatched. CDR3 length: 15 residues. CDR3 in DNA: TGTGCCAGTAGTAGGCCTAGCGGGAGGTTGATGGGGCAGTTCTTC. This sequence encodes CASSRPSGRLMGQFF. Full variable domain (rest looked up from reference TRBV19 and TRBJ2-1): DGGITQSPKYLFRKEGQNVTLSCEQNLNHDAMYWYRQDPGQGLRLIYYSQIVNDFQKGDIAEGYSVSREKKESFPLTVTSAQKNPTAFYLCASSRPSGRLMGQFFGPGTRLTVL.

The CDR3 nucleotides are TGTGCCAGCAGCAGGGGGAACAGCGGTAATGAAAAACTGTTTTTT. It yields the protein CASSRGNSGNEKLFF. The chain uses TRBV25-1 and TRBJ1-4; 7 bases map to TRBD1. Trimming at V came to 6 bases and at J to 4 bases, leaving 8 bases not matched to a gene. The CDR3 contains 15 residues. Per germline, CDR1 MGHDK and CDR2 SYGVNS.

This clone was found once. J is TRBJ1-1 and V is TRBV19; D is undetermined. Germline values: CDR1 LNHDA, CDR2 SQIVND (reference sequence). With 3 bases removed from V and 4 bases from J, the gap between germline ends came to 9 bases. The CDR3 runs to 13 residues. CDR3 DNA: TGTGCCAGTAGTATTCGGGGAATCACTGAAGCTTTCTTT. Protein product: CASSIRGITEAFF.

V usage is TRBV11-3 and J usage is TRBJ2-3, with D uncertain. V lost 5 bases and J 5 bases, leaving 17 bases between the germline ends. This CDR3 has 15 residues. Germline V lookup: CDR1 SGHNT, CDR2 YENEEA. The CDR3 nucleotides read TGTGCCAGCAGCCACCGGTCCCTCCCCCAAGATACGCAGTATTTT. The encoded protein is CASSHRSLPQDTQYF.

At least ten counts were recorded for this clone. V usage is TRBV7-9 and J usage is TRBJ2-7, with 8 bases fitting TRBD1. Germline assignment: CDR1 SEHNR and CDR2 FQNEAQ (reference sequence). V lost 10 bases and J lost 0; bases outside the gene matches: 11. This CDR3 has 15 residues. The CDR3 sequence: CAIFPLGQASYEQYF. The CDR3 coding sequence is TGTGCCATTTTTCCCCTGGGACAGGCCTCCTACGAGCAGTACTTC.

The chain couples TRBV11-2 to TRBJ1-6; maybe TRBD1 (6 bases). This CDR3 contains 15 residues. Germline CDR1 is SGHAT and CDR2 is FQNNGV. Trimming left V 5 bases short and J 8 bases short, with 16 bases between. The CDR3 sequence: CASSPPTGQYSPLHF. DNA for the CDR3: TGTGCCAGCAGCCCGCCGACAGGCCAATATTCACCCCTCCACTTT.

The rearrangement uses TRBV27 and TRBJ2-2, with D possibly matching TRBD2 (5 bases). V lost 3 bases to trimming and J lost 7 bases, with 9 bases between them. The V gene's germline CDR1 is MNHEY and CDR2 SMNVEV (reference sequence). The CDR3 totals 13 residues. The DNA of the CDR3 is TGTGCCAGCAGTTTCCCCGCGGGCGGGGAGCTGTTTTTT. This sequence encodes CASSFPAGGELFF.

This sequence joins TRBV6-1 and TRBJ2-5; 12 nucleotides agree with TRBD2. Germline CDR1 is MNHNS and CDR2 is SASEGT. This CDR3 is 16 amino acids long. Trimming cost V 0 bases and J 4 bases; bases outside gene matches: 3. CDR3 in DNA: TGTGCCAGCAGTGAAGCGCTAGCGGGGGGGTTAGAGACCCAGTACTTC. As protein: CASSEALAGGLETQYF.

The rearrangement joins TRBV5-1 to TRBJ1-1; possible D gene TRBD1, 5 bases. Germline V gives CDR1 SGHRS, CDR2 YFSETQ. Trimming cost V 6 bases and J 2 bases, with 20 bases left between them. This CDR3 contains 16 residues. CDR3 DNA: TGCGCCAGCACCCTGGAGGGGTCCAGGAGAAACACTGAAGCTTTCTTT. It codes for CASTLEGSRRNTEAFF.

The V and J genes are TRBV5-1 and TRBJ2-5; D is undetermined. This CDR3 is 16 amino acids long. Trimming removed 5 bases from V and 4 bases from J, with 21 bases in between. The germline V gene encodes CDR1 SGHRS and CDR2 YFSETQ. The CDR3 loop is CASRPRPSNRGETQYF. CDR3 in DNA: TGCGCCAGCAGGCCCCGGCCCTCGAATAGAGGAGAGACCCAGTACTTC.

This clone appeared a few times. This chain joins TRBV7-2 and TRBJ2-1; D not certain. The V gene's germline CDR1 is SGHTA and CDR2 FQGNSA. The CDR3 has 14 amino acids. V lost 8 bases, J lost 7 bases, and 18 bases lay in between. In nucleotides, the CDR3 is TGTGCCAGCGCGATTAAGTACCCTAAAAATGAGCAGTTCTTC. Protein: CASAIKYPKNEQFF.

The CDR3 DNA reads as TGTGCCAGCAGCCGGCCGTTGGACTCTGGAAACACCATATATTTT. It is translated as CASSRPLDSGNTIYF. The V and J genes are TRBV5-6 and TRBJ1-3; no clear D. Germline values: CDR1 SGHDT, CDR2 YYEEEE. CDR3 size: 15 residues. V was cut by 4 bases and J by 0 bases, with 11 bases left in between. The variable domain in full, with the rest retrieved from reference TRBV5-6 and TRBJ1-3, is DAGVTQSPTHLIKTRGQQVTLRCSPKSGHDTVSWYQQALGQGPQFIFQYYEEEERQRGNFPDRFSGHQFPNYSSELNVNALLLGDSALYLCASSRPLDSGNTIYFGEGSWLTVV.

This clone was seen just once. CDR3 in DNA: TGTGCCAGCAGTTTACTAGCGGGAGGGCCAAAACTGGTGGAGCAGTACTTC. Encoded protein: CASSLLAGGPKLVEQYF. This chain joins TRBV27 and TRBJ2-7; 12 bases are a match to TRBD2. The CDR3 has 17 residues. Germline values: CDR1 MNHEY, CDR2 SMNVEV (reference sequence). The V gene end was trimmed by 2 bases and the J gene end by 7 bases; junction bases not matched to a gene: 12.

The chain is built from TRBV6-5 and TRBJ1-6; D gene uncertain. The V and J ends lost 4 bases and 5 bases respectively, with 3 bases between them. Germline CDR1 is MNHEY and CDR2 is SVGAGI. The CDR3 contains 12 residues. The CDR3 DNA is TGTGCCAGCAGTTTGAATAATTCACCCCTCCACTTT. Its translation: CASSLNNSPLHF.

The V and J genes are TRBV5-1 and TRBJ2-3; 12 bases fit TRBD2. The V gene's germline CDR1 is SGHRS and CDR2 YFSETQ. The CDR3 length is 16 residues. After removal of 4 bases from V and 3 bases from J, the junction contained 6 bases not matched to a gene. The CDR3 here is CASSLAGGPRTDTQYF. DNA of the CDR3: TGCGCCAGCAGCCTAGCGGGGGGGCCGAGGACAGATACGCAGTATTTT.

J is TRBJ1-2 and V is TRBV5-1; maybe TRBD1 (6 bases). Germline values: CDR1 SGHRS, CDR2 YFSETQ. V dropped 4 bases and J dropped 10 bases, with 23 bases sitting between them. The CDR3 runs to 15 residues. In DNA form, the CDR3 reads TGCGCCAGCAGCCCAAACAGGGTCCCAGGGCCAACCTACACCTTC. This codes for CASSPNRVPGPTYTF.

In its sample, this clone was seen once. The rearrangement links TRBV5-1 to TRBJ2-2; D perhaps matches TRBD2 (6 bases). The CDR3 has 15 amino acids. The V gene's germline CDR1 is SGHRS and CDR2 YFSETQ. V dropped 3 bases and J dropped 1 base, with 10 bases sitting between them. As DNA, the CDR3 is TGCGCCAGCAGCTACGGGACTCTGAACACCGGGGAGCTGTTTTTT. This translates into CASSYGTLNTGELFF.

This chain joins TRBV7-2 and TRBJ1-4, with TRBD1 matching over 10 bases. The CDR3 runs to 16 residues. Trimming took 5 bases from V and 4 from J; bases not matched to a gene: 7. CDR1 SGHTA and CDR2 FQGNSA come from the germline V gene. CDR3 in DNA: TGTGCCAGCAGCGTACGGACAGGGGGTTTTAATGAAAAACTGTTTTTT. Protein sequence: CASSVRTGGFNEKLFF.

Note on this clone: A junction boundary mismatches the germline segment, possibly from a read error. The chain recombines TRBV2 with TRBJ2-1; D call uncertain. Looked up from germline, CDR1 is SNHLY and CDR2 is FYNNEI. The CDR3 consists of 11 residues. The CDR3 is CASSALTELFF. CDR3 in DNA: TGTGCCAGCAGTGCTTTAACAGAGCTGTTCTTC. Combining the CDR3 with reference TRBV2 and TRBJ2-1 gives the whole variable domain EPEVTQTPSHQVTQMGQEVILRCVPISNHLYFYWYRQILGQKVEFLVSFYNNEISEKSEIFDDQFSVERPDGSNFTLKIRSTKLEDSAMYFCASSALTELFFGPGTRLTVL.

This chain uses TRBV29-1 with TRBJ2-6, with D maybe TRBD1 (5 bases). This CDR3 contains 15 residues. Trimming stripped 8 bases from V and 0 bases from J, with 14 bases between. In germline, CDR1 is SQVTM, CDR2 ANQGSEA. The CDR3 sequence: CSTSWQGSGANVLTF. The CDR3 region has the DNA TGCAGCACATCGTGGCAGGGCTCTGGGGCCAACGTCCTGACTTTC.